The clone carrying this T cell receptor beta chain was detected ten times or more. The target antigen is unknown. The data stem from a study of T cells in Graves' hyperthyroidism and ophthalmopathy. Overall study findings and caveats: A median approximately 6.8 months before onset, the model predicted ophthalmopathy. Blood samples included most of the expanded thyroid clonotypes exceeding 0.001.

Amplification of TCR beta CDR3 regions was performed using RNA transcripts as template. The TCR CDR3 first-round RT-PCR relied on the HTBI primer set. TCRdb ran MiXCR on the multiplex PCR reads and lists one entry per CDR3 protein. The sample contains some 570,000 distinct CDR3 sequences, 11% to 15% of which appear only once. The authors obtained PBMCs from 7.5 to 10 ml of fresh peripheral blood. This CDR3 is built from 11 residues. Looked up from germline, CDR1 is MDHEN and CDR2 is SYDVKM. The V end was cut by 4 bases, the J end by 4 bases, with 4 bases between. The gene calls are TRBV28 and TRBJ1-2; no clear D. Specimen: blood. The receptor was derived from a young woman with Graves' ophthalmopathy. The CDR3: CASSSTYGYTF. CDR3 sequence (DNA): TGTGCCAGCAGTTCGACCTATGGCTACACCTTC.